The entry below describes one T cell receptor (beta chain). The method was immunoSEQ multiplex PCR; TCRdb's version includes in-frame clones alone and lacks a portion of them. The top ten clones hold under 3% of a sample with fewer than 15,000 clones, about 89% of them seen once. This sample was included in a study of blood T cell repertoires in COVID-19. Study-level background: In each case, the material was cDNA or gDNA derived from T cells, B-cell-depleted T cells, or PBMCs.

This CDR3 has 15 residues. CDR1 MNHEY and CDR2 SVGEGT come from the germline V gene. With V trimmed by 4 bases and J by 3 bases, 8 bases remained unmatched. This clonotype originated in a woman between 65 and 79 years old in a cohort sampled during active or convalescent COVID-19. The chain uses TRBV6-2 or TRBV6-3 and TRBJ2-7; 8 nucleotides match TRBD1. The sequencing input was peripheral blood. Here the CDR3 reads CASSSSGQGYYEQYF. The CDR3, as DNA: TGTGCCAGCAGTTCCTCCGGACAGGGATACTACGAGCAGTACTTC.